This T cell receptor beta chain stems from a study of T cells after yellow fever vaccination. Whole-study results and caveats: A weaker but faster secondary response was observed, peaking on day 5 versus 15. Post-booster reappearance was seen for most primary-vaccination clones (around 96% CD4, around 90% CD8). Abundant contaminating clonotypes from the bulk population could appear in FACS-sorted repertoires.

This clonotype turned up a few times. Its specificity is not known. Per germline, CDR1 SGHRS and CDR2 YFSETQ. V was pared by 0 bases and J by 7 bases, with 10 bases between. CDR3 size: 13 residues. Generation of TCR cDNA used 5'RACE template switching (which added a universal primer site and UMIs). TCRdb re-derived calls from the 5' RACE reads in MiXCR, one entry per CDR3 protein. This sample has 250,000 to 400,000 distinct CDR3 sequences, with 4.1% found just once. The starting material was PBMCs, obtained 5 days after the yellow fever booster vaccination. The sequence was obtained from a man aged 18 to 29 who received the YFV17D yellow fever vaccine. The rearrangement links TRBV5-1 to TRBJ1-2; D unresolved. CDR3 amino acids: CASSLGPGSGYTF. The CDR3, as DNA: TGCGCCAGCAGCTTGGGGCCAGGAAGTGGCTACACCTTC. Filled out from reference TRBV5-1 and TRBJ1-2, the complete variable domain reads KAGVTQTPRYLIKTRGQQVTLSCSPISGHRSVSWYQQTPGQGLQFLFEYFSETQRNKGNFPGRFSGRQFSNSRSEMNVSTLELGDSALYLCASSLGPGSGYTFGSGTRLTVV.